The 18 T cell receptor beta chains below all came from one sample that was sequenced in a study of T cells in Graves' hyperthyroidism and ophthalmopathy. What was amplified from RNA transcripts were TCR beta CDR3 regions. TCR CDR3 regions were first amplified by RT-PCR with HTBI primers. MiXCR, applied by TCRdb to the multiplex PCR reads, yields one record per CDR3 protein. Of roughly 720,000 distinct CDR3 sequences listed, 15% to 20% are singletons. Source material: blood. Receptors originate from a man in his fifties with Graves' hyperthyroidism.

This clonotype was observed a handful of times. The chain is built from TRBV9 and TRBJ2-7; maybe TRBD2 (6 bases). CDR1 SGDLS and CDR2 YYNGEE come from the germline V gene. CDR3 length: 18 residues. V was trimmed by 4 bases and J by 4 bases, leaving 27 bases between them. The CDR3 reads CASSPRLARGVTRYEQYF. The CDR3 nucleotides are TGTGCCAGCAGCCCCCGGCTAGCGCGAGGCGTGACACGTTACGAGCAGTACTTC.

This clonotype has a count of ten or more. This sequence joins TRBV3-1 and TRBJ2-7, with D possibly being TRBD2 (6 bases). The CDR3 length is 14 residues. Trimming removed 4 bases at V and 5 bases at J, with 15 bases between. CDR1 and CDR2 (germline): LGHDT, YNNKEL (reference sequence). In DNA form, the CDR3 reads TGTGCCAGCAGCCCGGGACGGGGGATCGACGAGCAGTACTTC. This gives the protein CASSPGRGIDEQYF.

This clonotype was counted only a few times. The chain uses TRBV10-3 and TRBJ1-2; TRBD1 matches 12 bases. Germline V gene data show CDR1 as ENHRY and CDR2 as SYGVKD. J was trimmed by 7 bases and V by 11 bases; bases with no gene match: 23. CDR3 size: 18 residues. CDR3 amino acids: CAALAPSYPGQGAGGYTF. Here the CDR3 DNA reads TGTGCCGCCCTGGCCCCTTCGTATCCGGGACAGGGGGCGGGTGGCTACACCTTC.

This clonotype has at least ten counts. The rearrangement uses TRBV7-8 and TRBJ1-1, with a tentative D call TRBD1 (6 bases). Germline V gene data show CDR1 as SGHVS and CDR2 as FQNEAQ. V was cut by 4 bases and J by 4 bases, with 16 bases left in between. The CDR3 totals 15 residues. For the CDR3, the DNA is TGTGCCAGCAGCTCCGTTACCAGGGGAACCACTGAAGCTTTCTTT. Residues: CASSSVTRGTTEAFF.

This clonotype occurred many times. The chain uses TRBV9 and TRBJ2-7; 7 nucleotides align to TRBD1. Germline values: CDR1 SGDLS, CDR2 YYNGEE. V shed 3 bases and J 2 bases; nucleotides not matched to a gene: 11. The CDR3 totals 16 residues. The CDR3 DNA reads as TGTGCCAGCAGCGCCCGTGACAGGGCTTTCCCCTACGAGCAGTACTTC. Translated, it gives CASSARDRAFPYEQYF.

In regard to this clonotype: This may arise from a read error, as a much more abundant clone is one base away. V gene TRBV7-2 combines with J gene TRBJ2-1, with TRBD2 identical over 10 bases. V trimming: 3 bases; J trimming: 8 bases; junction bases outside the gene matches: 10. The CDR3 spans 16 residues. The V gene's germline CDR1 is SGHTA and CDR2 FQGNSA. The CDR3: CASSFRALAGYDEQFF. CDR3 nucleotide sequence: TGTGCCAGCAGCTTTAGGGCACTAGCGGGGTACGATGAGCAGTTCTTC.

This clonotype has at least ten counts. The rearrangement uses TRBV11-2 and TRBJ2-7, with 11 nucleotides matching TRBD2. V lost 2 bases, J lost 5 bases, and 5 bases stayed unmatched. The V gene's germline CDR1 is SGHAT and CDR2 FQNNGV. The CDR3 has 15 amino acids. The CDR3 loop reads CASSLSLAGGHEQYF. In DNA, the CDR3 is TGTGCCAGCAGCTTATCCTTAGCGGGAGGGCACGAGCAGTACTTC.

The chain employs TRBV7-2 and TRBJ2-3; a weak D match, TRBD2 (6 bases). Trimming removed 4 bases at V and 4 bases at J, with 12 bases between. CDR3 length equals 14 residues. The V gene's germline CDR1 is SGHTA and CDR2 FQGNSA. The CDR3 DNA follows: TGTGCCAGCAGCTCCCAGCGGGTCGCAGATACGCAGTATTTT. This gives the protein CASSSQRVADTQYF.

The chain joins TRBV6-5 to TRBJ2-1; 10 nucleotides align to TRBD2. Germline assignment: CDR1 MNHEY and CDR2 SVGAGI. The ends lost 0 bases at V and 10 bases at J; junction bases unmatched: 9. This CDR3 is 16 amino acids long. The CDR3 sequence: CASSYSWLAGAQEQFF. DNA for the CDR3: TGTGCCAGCAGTTACTCGTGGCTAGCGGGAGCTCAGGAGCAGTTCTTC.

This clonotype appeared a few times. The rearrangement joins TRBV3-1 to TRBJ2-7; D remains ambiguous. There are 13 residues in the CDR3. V lost 0 bases and J 4 bases, leaving 7 bases between the germline ends. Germline values: CDR1 LGHDT, CDR2 YNNKEL (reference sequence). The CDR3 loop is CASSQEGIYEQYF. CDR3 bases: TGTGCCAGCAGCCAAGAGGGTATTTACGAGCAGTACTTC.

The CDR3 loop is CASRTSGTYNNEQFF. CDR3 sequence (DNA): TGTGCCAGCAGAACGTCCGGGACGTACAACAATGAGCAGTTCTTC. The chain links TRBV7-9 to TRBJ2-1, with D possibly being TRBD1 or TRBD2 (5 bases each). In germline, CDR1 is SEHNR, CDR2 FQNEAQ (reference sequence). This CDR3 region has 15 residues. Trimming pared 6 bases from V and 5 bases from J, leaving 17 bases between.

The chain uses TRBV3-1 and TRBJ2-1; D perhaps matches TRBD2 (6 bases). This CDR3 is built from 13 residues. V was shortened by 0 bases and J by 10 bases, with 10 bases between the two germline ends. Germline V CDR1 and CDR2: LGHDT, YNNKEL (reference sequence). The CDR3 sequence is CASSQDILAEQFF. The CDR3, as DNA: TGTGCCAGCAGCCAAGATATCCTAGCGGAGCAGTTCTTC.

This clonotype was observed at least ten times. At one boundary the junction diverges from the germline segment, which might be a read error. This chain joins TRBV28 and TRBJ1-1; D is undetermined. In germline, CDR1 is MDHEN, CDR2 SYDVKM. CDR3 length equals 13 residues. This CDR3 reads CASSSYWNPEAFF. CDR3 coding DNA: TGTGCCAGCAGCTCTTATTGGAACCCTGAAGCTTTCTTT.

In its sample, this clonotype was seen a few times. The V and J genes are TRBV18 and TRBJ2-7; no clear D. The CDR3 sequence is 13 residues long. Trimming took off 1 base at V and 5 bases at J, with 9 bases between the two ends. CDR1 KGHSH and CDR2 LQKENI come from the germline V gene. CDR3 nucleotide sequence: TGTGCCAGCTCACCACAGGGAAACCACGAGCAGTACTTC. This encodes CASSPQGNHEQYF.

In this sample, this clonotype turned up a few times. The chain has TRBV20-1 and TRBJ1-2; 8 bases map to TRBD1. Looked up from germline, CDR1 is DFQATT and CDR2 is SNEGSKA (reference sequence). The CDR3 extends over 14 amino acids. V was clipped by 6 bases and J by 3 bases; unmatched bases: 9. The CDR3 coding sequence is TGCAGTGCACTGCGGACAGGGACGGACTATGGCTACACCTTC. Translation gives CSALRTGTDYGYTF.

V gene TRBV9 combines with J gene TRBJ1-2; D not certain. The CDR3 is made up of 15 amino acids. Germline values: CDR1 SGDLS, CDR2 YYNGEE. Trimming cost V 0 bases and J 3 bases, with 12 bases left between them. CDR3 protein: CASSVAAEWDYGYTF. DNA for the CDR3: TGTGCCAGCAGCGTAGCCGCAGAGTGGGACTATGGCTACACCTTC.

This rearrangement joins TRBV20-1 to TRBJ2-7; possible D gene TRBD2, 6 bases. V lost 0 bases, J lost 6 bases, and 21 bases lay in between. The CDR3 is 16 amino acids. CDR1 and CDR2 from the germline V gene are DFQATT and SNEGSKA (reference sequence). The CDR3 here is CSARDLAGKGMGEQYF. The CDR3 nucleotides read TGCAGTGCTAGAGATCTGGCGGGAAAAGGGATGGGCGAGCAGTACTTC.

This clonotype was observed at least ten times. The chain employs TRBV7-2 and TRBJ2-3; perhaps TRBD1 as D (6 bases). Trimming took 2 bases from V and 0 from J, leaving 12 bases between them. The CDR3 sequence is 16 residues long. The V gene's germline CDR1 is SGHTA and CDR2 FQGNSA. CDR3 protein: CASSLIRGSSTDTQYF. CDR3 coding DNA: TGTGCCAGCAGCTTAATCAGGGGTTCTAGCACAGATACGCAGTATTTT.